The 3 T cell receptor beta chains below all came from one sample that was sequenced in a study of cytomegalovirus exposure and HLA in healthy donors. Both 60 Vbeta primers and 13 Jbeta primers went into the PCR. TCRdb's table, derived via immunoSEQ multiplex PCR, lists solely in-frame clones and lacks some. The sample has 150,000 or so clones, roughly 75% seen once. The sequenced material came from PBMCs. The source of these receptors is a female donor in good health and CMV-seronegative.

This clone appeared a few times. This chain connects TRBV19 to TRBJ1-2, with TRBD1 identical over 7 bases. Trimming at V came to 5 bases and at J to 2 bases, leaving 14 bases not matched to a gene. Germline loops: CDR1 LNHDA, CDR2 SQIVND (reference sequence). The CDR3 is 17 amino acids. The DNA for the CDR3 is TGTGCCAGTAGTGTGTTTCCCCGCAGGGGGGAAAACTATGGCTACACCTTC. Its translation: CASSVFPRRGENYGYTF.

This clone was found once. This chain links TRBV11-2 with TRBJ2-1; 8 bases map to TRBD2. Germline lookup yields CDR1 SGHAT and CDR2 FQNNGV. With V trimmed by 1 base and J by 7 bases, 6 bases remained unmatched. This CDR3 contains 15 residues. The CDR3 protein is CASSLGPGRGNEQFF. For the CDR3, the DNA is TGTGCCAGCAGCTTAGGTCCCGGGAGGGGTAATGAGCAGTTCTTC.

The gene calls are TRBV28 and TRBJ1-5, with 7 nucleotides matching TRBD1. CDR3 length: 15 amino acids. CDR1 and CDR2 from the germline V gene are MDHEN and SYDVKM. Trimming at V came to 4 bases and at J to 3 bases, leaving 6 bases not matched to a gene. This CDR3 is CASSSGTENNQPQHF. The CDR3 DNA sequence: TGTGCCAGCAGTTCCGGGACAGAGAACAATCAGCCCCAGCATTTT.